The 28 T cell receptor beta chains below come from one sample, sequenced in a study of beta chain features in type 1 diabetes. Whole-study results and caveats: TCRB CDR3s from Type 1 diabetes patients were moderately but significantly shorter in all four CD4+ subsets.

Their recognized antigens are unknown. Expressed TCRB transcripts were sequenced because the entire RNA isolate underwent reverse transcription. Sequencing was performed with immunoSEQ multiplex PCR; in TCRdb, only in-frame clones are kept and a portion is missing. The sample contains around 120,000 clones, 17% of which appear only once. Sequencing was performed on central memory CD4+ T cells from blood. The receptors originated from a man aged 18 to 30 with type 1 diabetes.

This clone was observed a few times. Written as DNA, the CDR3 is TGCGCCAGCAGCCAAGATCATAGTTTGGCCTACGAGCAGTACTTC. Its protein product is CASSQDHSLAYEQYF. The chain links TRBV4-3 to TRBJ2-7; D remains ambiguous. Germline CDR1 and CDR2: LGHNA and YSLEER. V lost 0 bases to trimming and J lost 2 bases, with 11 bases between them. The CDR3 runs 15 residues.

This clone has a handful of counts. The CDR3 protein is CASNERGGTQYF. The CDR3 coding sequence is TGTGCCAGCAACGAGCGGGGAGGGACCCAGTACTTC. This chain connects TRBV7-2 to TRBJ2-5, with TRBD2 matching over 7 bases. The length of the CDR3 is 12 residues. With 7 bases clipped from V and 7 bases from J, the junction kept 6 bases outside the gene matches. The V gene's germline CDR1 is SGHTA and CDR2 FQGNSA.

The chain is built from TRBV19 and TRBJ1-5, with 10 nucleotides matching TRBD1. J was trimmed by 7 bases and V by 4 bases; bases with no gene match: 4. CDR1 is LNHDA, CDR2 SQIVND, per germline (reference sequence). The CDR3 contains 14 residues. The CDR3 DNA reads as TGTGCCAGTAGTACCCGGGACAGGGGACAGCCCCAGCATTTT. It yields the protein CASSTRDRGQPQHF.

The chain joins TRBV2 to TRBJ1-1; 10 nucleotides agree with TRBD1. The CDR3 has 12 amino acids. CDR1 SNHLY and CDR2 FYNNEI come from the germline V gene. J lost 8 bases, V lost 3 bases, and 0 bases had no gene match. The CDR3 DNA reads as TGTGCCAGCAGTGAGGACAGGGGGGAAGCTTTCTTT. It codes for CASSEDRGEAFF.

This clone showed up just a few times. V usage is TRBV4-2 and J usage is TRBJ2-7; no definite D call. V was shortened by 1 base and J by 3 bases, with 10 bases between the two germline ends. CDR3 size: 14 residues. Per germline, CDR1 LGHNA and CDR2 YNFKEQ. The CDR3 loop reads CASSQGQEFYEQYF. The DNA of the CDR3 is TGTGCCAGCAGCCAAGGTCAGGAGTTCTACGAGCAGTACTTC.

At least ten counts were recorded for this clone. The J gene is TRBJ1-1, the V gene TRBV18; D gene uncertain. Germline lookup yields CDR1 KGHSH and CDR2 LQKENI. Trimming took off 1 base at V and 1 base at J, with 7 bases between the two ends. This CDR3 has 14 amino acids. The DNA of the CDR3 is TGTGCCAGCTCACCACGAAAGGGGAACACTGAAGCTTTCTTT. This gives the protein CASSPRKGNTEAFF.

The chain is built from TRBV18 and TRBJ1-3, with no clear D. CDR1 and CDR2 from the germline V gene are KGHSH and LQKENI. The CDR3 length is 14 residues. V was pared by 4 bases and J by 5 bases, with 12 bases between. The CDR3 nucleotides are TGTGCCAGCTCACGTTCCGGCGAGCGAAACACCATATATTTT. The encoded protein is CASSRSGERNTIYF.

This clone came up many times. This chain's CDR3 is CASSTSGPIAGELFF. In DNA form, the CDR3 reads TGTGCCAGCAGTACATCGGGACCCATCGCCGGGGAGCTGTTTTTT. The V call is TRBV7-9, the J call TRBJ2-2, with D tentatively TRBD1 or TRBD2 (5 bases each). There are 15 residues in the CDR3. CDR1 SEHNR and CDR2 FQNEAQ come from the germline V gene (reference sequence). V lost 6 bases and J 6 bases, leaving 17 bases between the germline ends. Drawing the rest from reference TRBV7-9 and TRBJ2-2, the complete variable domain is DTGVSQNPRHKITKRGQNVTFRCDPISEHNRLYWYRQTLGQGPEFLTYFQNEAQLEKSRLLSDRFSAERPKGSFSTLEIQRTEQGDSAMYLCASSTSGPIAGELFFGEGSRLTVL.

This chain links TRBV6-6 with TRBJ1-2; tentatively, D is TRBD1 (5 bases). CDR1 is MNHNY and CDR2 is SVGAGI in the germline V gene (reference sequence). V was shortened by 7 bases and J by 4 bases, with 16 bases between the two germline ends. This CDR3 has 14 residues. The DNA for the CDR3 is TGTGCCAGCAAGGGGAGCGATCGGAGCTATGGCTACACCTTC. Translation gives CASKGSDRSYGYTF.

This clone occurred a few times. This rearrangement joins TRBV5-1 to TRBJ1-2, with D possibly matching TRBD1 (6 bases). CDR1 is SGHRS, CDR2 YFSETQ, per germline. V lost 7 bases to trimming and J lost 6 bases, with 22 bases between them. This CDR3 has 15 residues. In DNA, the CDR3 is TGCGCCAGCGGTCCAGGGGCCGACGGGTTGAATGGCTACACCTTC. This codes for CASGPGADGLNGYTF.

For the CDR3, the DNA is TGCAGCGGTGGCCGGGACTTTAGCGGCCACGAGCAGTACTTC. Translated: CSGGRDFSGHEQYF. V usage is TRBV29-1 and J usage is TRBJ2-7; TRBD2 is a possible D gene (6 bases). Deletions cut 7 bases from V and 5 bases from J, with 21 bases between. From germline, CDR1 is SQVTM and CDR2 ANQGSEA. This CDR3 has 14 amino acids.

This clone was observed a few times. J is TRBJ2-5 and V is TRBV9, with a possible D match to TRBD2 (6 bases). Trimming shortened V by 2 bases and J by 0 bases, and 8 bases separated the two germline ends. Germline CDR1 and CDR2: SGDLS and YYNGEE. The CDR3 length is 14 residues. The chain's CDR3 is CASSVGGYQETQYF. CDR3 DNA: TGTGCCAGCAGCGTGGGAGGCTACCAAGAGACCCAGTACTTC.

This clone was detected a few times. CDR3: CASSLAGEAFF. CDR3 nucleotide sequence: TGTGCCAGCAGCTTGGCCGGTGAAGCTTTCTTT. The chain recombines TRBV5-6 with TRBJ1-1; unclear D gene. The CDR3 totals 11 residues. The germline gives CDR1 SGHDT, CDR2 YYEEEE. Trimming stripped 0 bases from V and 7 bases from J, with 4 bases between.

This chain connects TRBV4-1 to TRBJ2-7; D possibly uses TRBD1 or TRBD2 (5 bases each). Germline values: CDR1 MGHRA, CDR2 YSYEKL. The CDR3 sequence is 13 residues long. V was cut by 3 bases and J by 0 bases, with 6 bases left in between. CDR3 nucleotides: TGCGCCAGCAGCCACGGGACCTCCTACGAGCAGTACTTC. Translation: CASSHGTSYEQYF.

The chain uses TRBV18 and TRBJ2-7; a possible D gene is TRBD1 (6 bases). This CDR3 has 14 amino acids. Germline CDR1 KGHSH, CDR2 LQKENI. The V end lost 3 bases, the J end lost 2 bases, and 11 bases lay between the germline ends. The CDR3 nucleotides read TGTGCCAGCTCACCCGGGACAACTACCTACGAGCAGTACTTC. Translating it yields CASSPGTTTYEQYF.

This clone occurred a few times. The J gene is TRBJ2-1, the V gene TRBV11-2; maybe TRBD2 (7 bases). V lost 3 bases to trimming and J lost 9 bases, with 15 bases between them. This CDR3 has 14 amino acids. Per germline, CDR1 SGHAT and CDR2 FQNNGV. CDR3 bases: TGTGCCAGCAGCTTTGGTAACAGGGAGGGTGAGCAGTTCTTC. Residues: CASSFGNREGEQFF.

This clone was found a few times. V is TRBV14 and J is TRBJ2-3; D possibly corresponds to TRBD2 (6 bases). The V end lost 0 bases, the J end lost 0 bases, and 13 bases lay between the germline ends. This CDR3 spans 17 amino acids. Per germline, CDR1 SGHDN and CDR2 FVKESK. CDR3 nucleotide sequence: TGTGCCAGCAGCCAAGATCGGGGGACTTCAAGCACAGATACGCAGTATTTT. Its protein product is CASSQDRGTSSTDTQYF.

This clone has only a few counts. The chain recombines TRBV6-5 with TRBJ2-7; the D gene could be TRBD1 or TRBD2 (6 bases each). V lost 4 bases to trimming and J lost 1 base, with 14 bases between them. CDR1 and CDR2 from the germline V gene are MNHEY and SVGAGI. CDR3 size: 15 residues. CDR3 protein: CASSWGAGRSYEQYF. CDR3 DNA: TGTGCCAGCAGTTGGGGGGCAGGGCGATCCTACGAGCAGTACTTC.

The rearrangement links TRBV10-3 to TRBJ1-6; D might be TRBD1 (5 bases). Looked up from germline, CDR1 is ENHRY and CDR2 is SYGVKD. CDR3 length: 17 amino acids. The V gene lost 2 bases and the J gene lost 9 bases, with 20 bases spanning the gap. Written as DNA, the CDR3 is TGTGCCATCAGTGAGGGGACCCAGGGACTCCTCATTTCACCCCTCCACTTT. It is translated as CAISEGTQGLLISPLHF.

In its sample, this clone was seen a few times. The chain carries TRBV6-5 and TRBJ2-7; a weak D match, TRBD1 (6 bases). CDR3 length: 15 amino acids. CDR1 and CDR2 (germline): MNHEY, SVGAGI. V was pared by 4 bases and J by 1 base, with 14 bases between. CDR3 region: CASSSSHQGSYEQYF. CDR3 sequence (DNA): TGTGCCAGCAGTTCCTCCCACCAGGGGTCCTACGAGCAGTACTTC.

A note on this clone: The identical CDR3 is also encoded by other nucleotide sequences in the sample. The rearrangement links TRBV7-3 to TRBJ2-5, with D unclear. The CDR3 is 13 amino acids. V was clipped by 4 bases and J by 2 bases, with 8 bases between them. The germline CDR1 and CDR2 sequences are SGHTA and FQGTGA. The CDR3 DNA reads TGTGCCAGCAGCTCCGACCGTCAAGAGACCCAGTACTTC. Its protein product is CASSSDRQETQYF.

This clone was seen a few times. The V gene is TRBV11-2, the J gene TRBJ2-3; D not certain. The CDR3 extends over 14 amino acids. The V end lost 1 base, the J end lost 2 bases, and 7 bases lay between the germline ends. The V gene's germline CDR1 is SGHAT and CDR2 FQNNGV. CDR3 DNA sequence: TGTGCCAGCAGCTTAGCCTTGGCCACAGATACGCAGTATTTT. This sequence encodes CASSLALATDTQYF.

This sequence joins TRBV7-3 and TRBJ2-1; TRBD2 matches at 13 bases. CDR3 length equals 16 residues. Losses at the gene ends were 5 bases for V and 9 bases for J; bases not matched to a gene: 10. Germline lookup yields CDR1 SGHTA and CDR2 FQGTGA. This CDR3 is CASSEQRTSGSFEQFF. The CDR3 region has the DNA TGTGCCAGCAGCGAACAGCGGACTAGCGGGAGTTTTGAGCAGTTCTTC.

V is TRBV5-1 and J is TRBJ1-1; D is unclear. The V gene's germline CDR1 is SGHRS and CDR2 YFSETQ. This CDR3 has 13 residues. Trimming shortened V by 3 bases and J by 0 bases, and 6 bases separated the two germline ends. CDR3 region: CASSSQVNTEAFF. The CDR3 region has the DNA TGCGCCAGCAGCTCCCAGGTGAACACTGAAGCTTTCTTT.

The chain employs TRBV28 and TRBJ2-2, with 7 bases lining up with TRBD1. J was trimmed by 5 bases and V by 6 bases; bases with no gene match: 9. The CDR3 runs 15 residues. Per the germline V gene, CDR1 is MDHEN and CDR2 is SYDVKM. Here the CDR3 DNA reads TGTGCCAGCAGACCGACAGGGTATCGGACCGGGGAGCTGTTTTTT. Amino acids: CASRPTGYRTGELFF.

Turning to this clone: Other DNA sequences in the sample encode the same CDR3. The chain carries TRBV20-1 and TRBJ1-1; D gene ambiguous. V lost 3 bases and J 3 bases, leaving 5 bases between the germline ends. The CDR3 has 11 amino acids. CDR1 and CDR2 (germline): DFQATT, SNEGSKA (reference sequence). The CDR3 protein is CSARGDTEAFF. The CDR3 DNA is TGCAGTGCTAGGGGCGACACTGAAGCTTTCTTT.

This clone turned up a few times. The chain has TRBV27 and TRBJ2-5, with D hard to call. Trimming left V 2 bases short and J 5 bases short, with 9 bases between. The CDR3 covers 13 residues. Per the germline V gene, CDR1 is MNHEY and CDR2 is SMNVEV (reference sequence). The CDR3 loop reads CASSLGSVETQYF. The CDR3 DNA reads as TGTGCCAGCAGTTTAGGTTCAGTCGAGACCCAGTACTTC.

As for this clone: Within the sample, other DNA sequences also encode this same CDR3. V usage is TRBV29-1 and J usage is TRBJ2-1, with a tentative D call TRBD2 (5 bases). The CDR3 is 13 amino acids. Trimming left V 4 bases short and J 0 bases short, with 7 bases between. In germline, CDR1 is SQVTM, CDR2 ANQGSEA. The CDR3 DNA sequence: TGCAGCGTTGGTGGGAGCTCCTACAATGAGCAGTTCTTC. Residues: CSVGGSSYNEQFF.